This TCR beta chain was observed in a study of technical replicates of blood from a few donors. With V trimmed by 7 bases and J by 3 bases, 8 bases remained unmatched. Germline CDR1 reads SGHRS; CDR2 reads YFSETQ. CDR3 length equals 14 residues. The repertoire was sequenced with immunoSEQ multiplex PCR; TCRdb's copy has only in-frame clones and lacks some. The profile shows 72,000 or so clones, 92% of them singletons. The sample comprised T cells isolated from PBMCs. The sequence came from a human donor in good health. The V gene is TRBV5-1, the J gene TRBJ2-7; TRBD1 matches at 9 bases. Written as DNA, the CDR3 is TGCGCCAGCGACCCCGGGACAGGGAGCTACGAGCAGTACTTC. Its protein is CASDPGTGSYEQYF.